Listed here are 26 T cell receptor beta chains from one sample, sequenced in a study of OX40 agonist ivuxolimab in advanced cancers. Only in-frame clones appear in the TCRdb table, and some are missing; sequencing was by immunoSEQ multiplex PCR. The sample records more than 100,000 clones, around 93% being singletons. This material consisted of CD4+ or CD8+ T cells sorted from blood, taken in a trial of the OX40 agonist ivuxolimab. The source is an adult with an advanced solid tumor such as melanoma, head and neck, liver or kidney cancer.

The rearrangement uses TRBV19 and TRBJ1-3; D uncertain. The CDR3 has 16 amino acids. The V gene's germline CDR1 is LNHDA and CDR2 SQIVND (reference sequence). The V end lost 8 bases, the J end lost 8 bases, and 25 bases lay between the germline ends. The CDR3: CASSRMASRGRDTIYF. DNA of the CDR3: TGTGCCAGTTCCAGGATGGCCTCAAGAGGTAGAGACACCATATATTTT.

The chain is built from TRBV19 and TRBJ2-6; D unresolved. Trimming removed 2 bases at V and 2 bases at J, with 7 bases between. The germline CDR1 and CDR2 sequences are LNHDA and SQIVND (reference sequence). This CDR3 spans 15 amino acids. This chain's CDR3 is CASSIIKAGANVLTF. Here the CDR3 DNA reads TGTGCCAGTAGTATAATAAAGGCTGGGGCCAACGTCCTGACTTTC.

This rearrangement joins TRBV5-1 to TRBJ2-7; tentative D call: TRBD1 (6 bases). The CDR3 loop spans 15 amino acids. V was pared by 0 bases and J by 4 bases, with 14 bases between. The germline gives CDR1 SGHRS, CDR2 YFSETQ. CDR3: CASSLGGTREYEQYF. The CDR3 coding sequence is TGCGCCAGCAGCTTGGGTGGGACACGAGAATACGAGCAGTACTTC.

The V and J genes are TRBV5-1 and TRBJ2-3, with 13 bases aligning to TRBD2. Germline CDR1 is SGHRS and CDR2 is YFSETQ. The CDR3 length is 16 residues. The trim removed 0 bases at V and 4 bases at J, leaving 2 bases unmatched. In DNA form, the CDR3 reads TGCGCCAGCAGCTTGGCGGGACTAGCGGGGTCAGATACGCAGTATTTT. Translation: CASSLAGLAGSDTQYF.

The J gene is TRBJ1-2, the V gene TRBV7-9; D remains unclear. The CDR3 has 11 residues. V lost 5 bases to trimming and J lost 7 bases, with 8 bases between them. CDR1 and CDR2 from the germline V gene are SEHNR and FQNEAQ (reference sequence). In DNA form, the CDR3 reads TGTGCCAGCAGCCAAAGTGGTGGCTACACCTTC. Protein sequence: CASSQSGGYTF. Filled out from reference TRBV7-9 and TRBJ1-2, the complete variable domain reads DTGVSQNPRHKITKRGQNVTFRCDPISEHNRLYWYRQTLGQGPEFLTYFQNEAQLEKSRLLSDRFSAERPKGSFSTLEIQRTEQGDSAMYLCASSQSGGYTFGSGTRLTVV.

Concerning this clone: Other DNA sequences in the sample encode the same CDR3. This chain joins TRBV5-6 and TRBJ1-1, with D perhaps matching TRBD1 (6 bases). Germline lookup yields CDR1 SGHDT and CDR2 YYEEEE. The CDR3 extends over 13 amino acids. V was trimmed by 4 bases and J by 10 bases, leaving 17 bases between them. This chain's CDR3 is CASSQQGPLVAFF. The CDR3 DNA is TGTGCCAGCAGCCAACAGGGCCCCTTGGTAGCTTTCTTT.

The chain links TRBV6-5 to TRBJ2-7; D gene unclear. There are 12 residues in the CDR3. Germline V gene sequence: CDR1 MNHEY, CDR2 SVGAGI. With 6 bases removed from V and 3 bases from J, the gap between germline ends came to 9 bases. The CDR3 DNA reads TGTGCCAGCAGCTATGACGGCTACGAGCAGTACTTC. This sequence encodes CASSYDGYEQYF.

The chain joins TRBV7-2 to TRBJ2-1; D not certain. Germline values: CDR1 SGHTA, CDR2 FQGNSA. The V gene lost 5 bases and the J gene lost 4 bases, with 9 bases spanning the gap. The CDR3 sequence is 13 residues long. In DNA form, the CDR3 reads TGTGCCAGCAGCGCAGATTGGTACAATGAGCAGTTCTTC. This encodes CASSADWYNEQFF. The full variable domain, with the rest looked up from reference TRBV7-2 and TRBJ2-1, is GAGVSQSPSNKVTEKGKDVELRCDPISGHTALYWYRQSLGQGLEFLIYFQGNSAPDKSGLPSDRFSAERTGGSVSTLTIQRTQQEDSAVYLCASSADWYNEQFFGPGTRLTVL.

The count of this clone is one. Here the CDR3 reads CASSFGRSTNQPQHF. The DNA of the CDR3 is TGTGCCAGCAGTTTCGGACGTTCAACCAATCAGCCCCAGCATTTT. The chain recombines TRBV5-8 with TRBJ1-5; no clear D gene. The CDR3 has 15 residues. V lost 5 bases and J 3 bases, leaving 15 bases between the germline ends. Germline V gene sequence: CDR1 SGHTS, CDR2 YDEGEE.

The chain carries TRBV25-1 and TRBJ2-7, with a tentative D call TRBD2 (7 bases). The CDR3 spans 15 residues. Germline V gene data show CDR1 as MGHDK and CDR2 as SYGVNS. The V end lost 6 bases, the J end lost 2 bases, and 17 bases lay between the germline ends. CDR3 DNA: TGTGCCAGCAGCAAACAAGGGGGAGGGCCCTACGAGCAGTACTTC. This translates into CASSKQGGGPYEQYF.

The gene calls are TRBV5-4 and TRBJ2-7, with D perhaps assigned TRBD1 or TRBD2 (6 bases each). V lost 2 bases and J 6 bases, leaving 12 bases between the germline ends. The CDR3 runs to 13 residues. Germline values: CDR1 SGHNT, CDR2 YYREEE (reference sequence). The CDR3 DNA is TGTGCCAGCAGCTTAGGGGGGCAGGTCGAGCAGTACTTC. It translates to CASSLGGQVEQYF.

V is TRBV18 and J is TRBJ2-5, with D perhaps matching TRBD2 (6 bases). Germline V CDR1 and CDR2: KGHSH, LQKENI. The CDR3 is made up of 15 amino acids. Trimming cost V 3 bases and J 1 base, with 12 bases left between them. CDR3 in amino acids: CASSPPGLSQETQYF. The DNA for the CDR3 is TGTGCCAGCTCACCCCCGGGACTCTCCCAAGAGACCCAGTACTTC.

This sequence joins TRBV7-9 and TRBJ2-3; 10 bases are a match to TRBD2. Trimming removed 5 bases from V and 2 bases from J; junction bases left unmatched: 4. Looked up from germline, CDR1 is SEHNR and CDR2 is FQNEAQ (reference sequence). This CDR3 contains 15 residues. CDR3 nucleotide sequence: TGTGCCAGCAGCCCGACTAGCGGGCCCACAGATACGCAGTATTTT. This sequence encodes CASSPTSGPTDTQYF.

CDR3 bases: TGTGCCACCAGCAGTGGCCTGGGGCGAGGCTACACCTTC. As protein: CATSSGLGRGYTF. The chain couples TRBV15 to TRBJ1-2, with D perhaps TRBD1 (5 bases). The germline gives CDR1 LNHNV, CDR2 YYDKDF (reference sequence). The germline V and J ends were trimmed by 3 bases and 8 bases, with 13 bases remaining between them. The length of the CDR3 is 13 residues.

The gene calls are TRBV25-1 and TRBJ1-1, with 7 positions matching TRBD1. The ends lost 7 bases at V and 6 bases at J; junction bases unmatched: 8. Germline lookup yields CDR1 MGHDK and CDR2 SYGVNS. This CDR3 region has 13 residues. CDR3 amino acids: CASKETGRSEAFF. DNA of the CDR3: TGTGCCAGCAAGGAGACAGGGAGGTCTGAAGCTTTCTTT.

The J gene is TRBJ2-2, the V gene TRBV9, with 10 bases identical to TRBD1. Germline V gene data show CDR1 as SGDLS and CDR2 as YYNGEE. After removal of 3 bases from V and 6 bases from J, the junction contained 2 bases not matched to a gene. The CDR3 sequence is 14 residues long. The CDR3 here is CASSATGGPGELFF. The CDR3 DNA reads as TGTGCCAGCAGCGCGACAGGGGGCCCCGGGGAGCTGTTTTTT.

This chain links TRBV28 with TRBJ1-4; 7 positions agree with TRBD1. Looked up from germline, CDR1 is MDHEN and CDR2 is SYDVKM. The CDR3 covers 13 residues. V dropped 6 bases and J dropped 8; count of bases not matched to a gene: 6. Here the CDR3 DNA reads TGTGCCAGCAGGAGACAGGGTGAGGAAAAACTGTTTTTT. It codes for CASRRQGEEKLFF.

In its sample, this clone was seen once. V and J are TRBV28 and TRBJ1-5; D might be TRBD1 (5 bases). The CDR3 is 15 amino acids. The germline V gene encodes CDR1 MDHEN and CDR2 SYDVKM. Trimming stripped 3 bases from V and 4 bases from J, with 13 bases between. The CDR3 DNA reads as TGTGCCAGCAGTTTGGTCCGGGGGGGAAATCAGCCCCAGCATTTT. This translates into CASSLVRGGNQPQHF.

The chain joins TRBV4-3 to TRBJ2-5, with 9 bases lining up with TRBD2. Per germline, CDR1 LGHNA and CDR2 YSLEER. This CDR3 region has 15 residues. Trimming at V came to 4 bases and at J to 6 bases, leaving 9 bases not matched to a gene. CDR3 DNA sequence: TGCGCCAGCAGCCCAGCGGGACTAGCCGGGAAGACCCAGTACTTC. Amino acid sequence: CASSPAGLAGKTQYF.

The table lists this clone with a count of one. This chain joins TRBV7-3 and TRBJ2-6, with 7 bases matching TRBD1. Trimming removed 2 bases from V and 2 bases from J; junction bases left unmatched: 0. Germline assignment: CDR1 SGHTA and CDR2 FQGTGA. The CDR3 spans 15 residues. The CDR3 reads CASSLGTAGANVLTF. CDR3 nucleotides: TGTGCCAGCAGCTTAGGGACAGCTGGGGCCAACGTCCTGACTTTC.

This chain joins TRBV7-2 and TRBJ1-5; D might be TRBD1 (6 bases). Germline CDR1 reads SGHTA; CDR2 reads FQGNSA. The CDR3 runs to 14 residues. V was clipped by 3 bases and J by 2 bases, with 8 bases between them. The DNA for the CDR3 is TGTGCCAGCAGCTTGGAGGGGGGCAATCAGCCCCAGCATTTT. Translation gives CASSLEGGNQPQHF. Looking up the rest from reference TRBV7-2 and TRBJ1-5 gives the full variable domain: GAGVSQSPSNKVTEKGKDVELRCDPISGHTALYWYRQSLGQGLEFLIYFQGNSAPDKSGLPSDRFSAERTGGSVSTLTIQRTQQEDSAVYLCASSLEGGNQPQHFGDGTRLSIL.

This chain links TRBV6-5 with TRBJ1-5; TRBD1 aligns across 11 bases. The CDR3 sequence is 15 residues long. Germline CDR1 MNHEY, CDR2 SVGAGI. J gave up 1 base and V 6 bases, and 2 bases lay outside the gene matches. CDR3 protein: CASRRDRGSNQPQHF. The CDR3 bases are TGTGCCAGCAGACGGGACAGGGGGAGCAATCAGCCCCAGCATTTT.

The chain couples TRBV7-6 to TRBJ2-5; possible D gene TRBD2, 5 bases. Germline lookup yields CDR1 SGHVS and CDR2 FNYEAQ. The CDR3 runs to 14 residues. Trimming left V 2 bases short and J 5 bases short, with 12 bases between. The CDR3: CASSLLSGMETQYF. The CDR3 DNA sequence: TGTGCCAGCAGCTTATTATCGGGAATGGAGACCCAGTACTTC.

This clone showed up just once. J is TRBJ1-2 and V is TRBV9, with D tentatively TRBD1 (6 bases). Germline values: CDR1 SGDLS, CDR2 YYNGEE. V dropped 3 bases and J dropped 1 base, with 13 bases sitting between them. The CDR3 totals 15 residues. CDR3 amino acids: CASSGTLQGNYGYTF. DNA of the CDR3: TGTGCCAGCAGCGGAACACTACAGGGTAACTATGGCTACACCTTC.

CDR3 amino acids: CASSRAGGQDTDTQYF. CDR3 DNA sequence: TGTGCCAGCAGCCGTGCGGGGGGGCAAGACACAGATACGCAGTATTTT. J is TRBJ2-3 and V is TRBV4-2; 9 bases line up with TRBD2. The CDR3 is made up of 16 amino acids. V lost 4 bases, J lost 2 bases, and 7 bases stayed unmatched. Germline lookup yields CDR1 LGHNA and CDR2 YNFKEQ.

The chain links TRBV28 to TRBJ1-4, with a possible D match to TRBD1 (6 bases). Germline CDR1 reads MDHEN; CDR2 reads SYDVKM. CDR3 length: 15 residues. The V end was cut by 2 bases, the J end by 8 bases, with 15 bases between. CDR3 DNA: TGTGCCAGCAGTTTAGGTGGTGTCGGGACAGAAAAACTGTTTTTT. This translates into CASSLGGVGTEKLFF.